Listed below are T cell receptor beta chains from one sample, sequenced in a study of OX40 agonist ivuxolimab in advanced cancers. Method: immunoSEQ multiplex PCR; TCRdb's copy keeps in-frame clones and lacks some. Among tens of thousands of clones listed, about 93% were seen once. The sequencing here drew on CD4+ or CD8+ T cells sorted from blood, taken in a trial of the OX40 agonist ivuxolimab. The receptor set was obtained from an adult with an advanced solid tumor such as melanoma, head and neck, liver or kidney cancer. Both conserved end residues are part of each CDR3. Each record gives: D gene, V gene, J gene, clone size, CDR3 protein, CDR3 DNA. The D gene is left open where the match is weak. Clone size is shown for a subset of rows, as once, few, many or a class of expanded clone.

>-|TRBV28|TRBJ1-3|-
CASSLSGTTNSGNTIYF
TGTGCCAGCAGTTTATCCGGGACGACAAACTCTGGAAACACCATATATTTT
>-|TRBV28|TRBJ2-7|-
CASSTARYEQYF
TGTGCCAGCAGTACAGCCCGCTACGAGCAGTACTTC
>TRBD1|TRBV27|TRBJ2-5|-
CASSPGQGPKTQYF
TGTGCCAGCAGTCCGGGACAGGGGCCGAAGACCCAGTACTTC
>-|TRBV9|TRBJ2-1|once
CASSPPGARPYNEQFF
TGTGCCAGCAGCCCCCCTGGGGCTAGGCCCTACAATGAGCAGTTCTTC
>-|TRBV6-1|TRBJ2-2|-
CASSDIRGANTGELFF
TGTGCCAGCAGTGACATCAGGGGAGCTAACACCGGGGAGCTGTTTTTT
>TRBD2|TRBV7-6|TRBJ2-7|-
CASSSIPWTSGATNEQYF
TGTGCCAGCAGCTCCATCCCTTGGACTAGCGGGGCGACAAACGAGCAGTACTTC
>TRBD1|TRBV7-2|TRBJ2-7|-
CASSLVGQGNYEQYF
TGTGCCAGCAGCTTAGTCGGACAGGGCAACTACGAGCAGTACTTC
>TRBD1|TRBV7-9|TRBJ2-1|once
CASSRDRNIGFF
TGTGCCAGCAGTCGGGACAGAAATATAGGGTTCTTC
>TRBD1|TRBV5-6|TRBJ2-2|-
CASSLGGTGRTGELFF
TGTGCCAGCAGCTTAGGGGGGACAGGTCGGACCGGGGAGCTGTTTTTT
>-|TRBV7-2|TRBJ2-1|once
CASSLDGNEQFF
TGTGCCAGCAGCTTAGACGGCAATGAGCAGTTCTTC
>TRBD2|TRBV28|TRBJ2-7|-
CASRVSGRSYEQYF
TGTGCCAGCAGGGTTAGCGGGAGATCCTACGAGCAGTACTTC
>-|TRBV19|TRBJ2-7|-
CASSIGDRKTYEQYF
TGTGCCAGTAGTATAGGCGACCGAAAAACCTACGAGCAGTACTTC
>TRBD2|TRBV7-8|TRBJ2-1|-
CASSLAGGTTRYNEQFF
TGTGCCAGCAGCTTAGCGGGAGGGACTACACGCTACAATGAGCAGTTCTTC
>-|TRBV10-3|TRBJ2-7|-
CAIKKGQGYEQYF
TGTGCCATCAAAAAGGGGCAGGGCTACGAGCAGTACTTC
>-|TRBV19|TRBJ1-1|-
CASSNTRGGEAFF
TGTGCCAGTAGTAACACCCGCGGGGGTGAAGCTTTCTTT
>-|TRBV27|TRBJ2-1|-
CASSFGQYSYNEQFF
TGTGCCAGCAGTTTCGGACAGTACTCCTACAATGAGCAGTTCTTC
>-|TRBV27|TRBJ1-4|-
CASRPVGWYATNEKLFF
TGTGCCAGCAGACCCGTTGGGTGGTACGCAACTAATGAAAAACTGTTTTTT
>TRBD2|TRBV25-1|TRBJ2-3|-
CASMPHRGVVDTQYF
TGTGCCAGCATGCCCCATCGGGGGGTAGTAGATACGCAGTATTTT
>-|TRBV6-6|TRBJ2-1|-
CASSYSAGNDREQFF
TGTGCCAGCAGTTACTCTGCCGGGAATGACAGAGAGCAGTTCTTC
>-|TRBV6-5|TRBJ2-2|-
CASSYGPGSNTGELFF
TGTGCCAGCAGTTACGGGCCAGGGTCGAACACCGGGGAGCTGTTTTTT
>TRBD1|TRBV18|TRBJ2-5|-
CASSPGQQETQYF
TGTGCCAGCTCACCGGGACAGCAAGAGACCCAGTACTTC
>-|TRBV5-4|TRBJ1-1|few
CASSRGTNTEAFF
TGTGCCAGCAGCCGGGGGACGAACACTGAAGCTTTCTTT